This entry lists 28 T cell receptor beta chains sequenced from one sample in a study of cytomegalovirus exposure and HLA in healthy donors. The primer mix had 60 Vbeta and 13 Jbeta primers. Sequenced by immunoSEQ multiplex PCR; TCRdb stores in-frame clones only, minus some. The repertoire has roughly 150,000 clones, approximately 75% of them found once; the top ten carry more than 2%. The source material was PBMCs. The receptors were sampled from a man aged 50 to 59 in good health and CMV-seropositive.

The chain uses TRBV10-3 and TRBJ1-2; D might be TRBD1 (5 bases). Trimming cost V 2 bases and J 9 bases, with 13 bases left between them. The germline gives CDR1 ENHRY, CDR2 SYGVKD. The CDR3 spans 13 residues. The CDR3 here is CAISEGREESYTF. CDR3 nucleotides: TGTGCCATCAGTGAGGGCAGGGAGGAAAGCTACACCTTC.

This clone was detected a few times. The chain couples TRBV19 to TRBJ1-1; D is ambiguous. The CDR3 runs 13 residues. Germline CDR1 LNHDA, CDR2 SQIVND (reference sequence). The V gene lost 3 bases and the J gene lost 6 bases, with 11 bases spanning the gap. The CDR3 sequence: CASSMRAAAEAFF. The CDR3 DNA reads TGTGCCAGTAGTATGCGGGCCGCAGCTGAAGCTTTCTTT.

A few counts support this clone. The chain carries TRBV21-1 and TRBJ2-2; TRBD1 is taken as the D call from the table, unchecked against the DNA. TRBV21-1 is an annotated pseudogene. CDR3 length equals 15 residues. Here the CDR3 reads CASSPRQGRTGELFF. The CDR3 DNA reads TGTGCCAGCAGCCCCCGACAGGGTCGCACCGGGGAGCTGTTTTTT.

The gene calls are TRBV15 and TRBJ2-7; TRBD1 aligns across 9 bases. Germline loops: CDR1 LNHNV, CDR2 YYDKDF (reference sequence). J lost 2 bases, V lost 0 bases, and 5 bases had no gene match. CDR3 length: 16 residues. The CDR3 region is CATSRETGTGTYEQYF. The CDR3 bases are TGTGCCACCAGCAGAGAAACCGGGACAGGGACCTACGAGCAGTACTTC.

CDR3 loop: CASSLYRQGTGELFF. The CDR3 coding sequence is TGTGCCAGCAGTTTATATCGGCAGGGTACCGGGGAGCTGTTTTTT. This sequence joins TRBV27 and TRBJ2-2; D perhaps matches TRBD1 (5 bases). Germline CDR1 is MNHEY and CDR2 is SMNVEV (reference sequence). This CDR3 comprises 15 residues. V lost 1 base, J lost 5 bases, and 11 bases lay in between.

The rearrangement joins TRBV5-4 to TRBJ1-3; the D gene is possibly TRBD1 (6 bases). Germline-derived CDR1 and CDR2 are SGHNT and YYREEE (reference sequence). The V and J ends lost 5 bases and 4 bases respectively, with 16 bases between them. CDR3 length: 15 amino acids. The CDR3 DNA sequence: TGTGCCAGCAGTCTCATCGGGGGGCCCGGAAACACCATATATTTT. It specifies CASSLIGGPGNTIYF.

The V call is TRBV6-4, the J call TRBJ1-5; possibly TRBD1 for D (6 bases). V shed 2 bases and J shed 0 bases, with 11 bases lying between them. Germline loops: CDR1 MRHNA, CDR2 SNTAGT. The CDR3 covers 16 residues. The CDR3 DNA reads TGTGCCAGCAGTGACCAGTTCAGGGGTAGCAATCAGCCCCAGCATTTT. This codes for CASSDQFRGSNQPQHF.

V and J are TRBV25-1 and TRBJ1-2; TRBD1 matches at 7 bases. There are 15 residues in the CDR3. Germline V gene lookup returns CDR1 MGHDK and CDR2 SYGVNS. V was pared by 3 bases and J by 6 bases, with 10 bases of the junction left unmatched. CDR3 nucleotides: TGTGCCAGCAGTGATCCGGGACAGAGCTATGATGGCTACACCTTC. Residues: CASSDPGQSYDGYTF.

The sample holds one count of this clone. The rearrangement joins TRBV9 to TRBJ2-5, with D possibly matching TRBD2 (7 bases). Trimming removed 0 bases from V and 2 bases from J, with 14 bases in between. This CDR3 has 16 amino acids. The germline V gene has CDR1 SGDLS and CDR2 YYNGEE. CDR3 residues: CASSVAGGHSQETQYF. CDR3 DNA: TGTGCCAGCAGCGTAGCGGGGGGCCACTCACAAGAGACCCAGTACTTC.

The chain carries TRBV6-5 and TRBJ1-1; 7 bases agree with TRBD1. V shed 6 bases and J 1 base; nucleotides not matched to a gene: 8. The CDR3 has 15 amino acids. Germline-derived CDR1 and CDR2 are MNHEY and SVGAGI. The CDR3 bases are TGTGCCAGCAGCCTTCTTCGGACAGGGAACACTGAAGCTTTCTTT. This sequence encodes CASSLLRTGNTEAFF.

The chain employs TRBV7-9 and TRBJ1-1, with 9 bases aligning to TRBD1. CDR1 and CDR2 (germline): SEHNR, FQNEAQ (reference sequence). V lost 5 bases, J lost 5 bases, and 9 bases stayed unmatched. The CDR3 extends over 15 amino acids. The CDR3 bases are TGTGCCAGCAGCCAACTACAGGGGGCTTGGACTGAAGCTTTCTTT. Encoded protein: CASSQLQGAWTEAFF.

The chain couples TRBV14 to TRBJ2-7; 10 bases match TRBD1. Per germline, CDR1 SGHDN and CDR2 FVKESK. The ends lost 3 bases at V and 1 base at J; junction bases unmatched: 3. The CDR3 extends over 15 amino acids. The CDR3 here is CASSQRTGGSYEQYF. DNA for the CDR3: TGTGCCAGCAGCCAGAGGACAGGGGGTTCCTACGAGCAGTACTTC.

This sequence joins TRBV5-6 and TRBJ2-7, with D possibly being TRBD1 (5 bases). There are 14 residues in the CDR3. With 4 bases removed from V and 5 bases from J, the gap between germline ends came to 16 bases. Germline lookup yields CDR1 SGHDT and CDR2 YYEEEE. The CDR3 protein is CASSQLSGQNEQYF. CDR3 nucleotide sequence: TGTGCCAGCAGCCAACTCTCCGGACAAAACGAGCAGTACTTC.

The V and J genes are TRBV6-5 and TRBJ2-3, with TRBD2 as a possible D gene (7 bases). This CDR3 region has 15 residues. The V end was cut by 6 bases, the J end by 2 bases, with 15 bases between. CDR1 and CDR2 (germline): MNHEY, SVGAGI. CDR3: CASRPPGGPTDTQYF. As DNA, the CDR3 is TGTGCCAGCAGACCCCCGGGGGGCCCCACAGATACGCAGTATTTT.

The gene calls are TRBV7-8 and TRBJ2-3; the D gene is possibly TRBD2 (5 bases). Between the trimmed V and J ends, which lost 0 bases and 3 bases, there was a span of 16 bases. This CDR3 contains 17 residues. CDR1 SGHVS and CDR2 FQNEAQ come from the germline V gene. The CDR3 region is CASSLARAALQTDTQYF. The CDR3 DNA follows: TGTGCCAGCAGCTTAGCGAGGGCAGCGCTACAAACAGATACGCAGTATTTT.

The chain combines TRBV4-3 with TRBJ1-5, with D hard to call. CDR3 length: 16 amino acids. Trimming left V 0 bases short and J 7 bases short, with 16 bases between. The germline gives CDR1 LGHNA, CDR2 YSLEER. The CDR3 DNA reads as TGCGCCAGCAGCCAAGAAAGCCACAGCGGGAGGCAGCCCCAGCATTTT. As protein: CASSQESHSGRQPQHF.

The chain joins TRBV28 to TRBJ1-5, with 7 positions matching TRBD1. The CDR3 runs to 17 residues. Germline V lookup: CDR1 MDHEN, CDR2 SYDVKM. Trimming took 4 bases from V and 0 from J; bases not matched to a gene: 9. The CDR3 protein is CASSSRGLSYSNQPQHF. The CDR3 DNA follows: TGTGCCAGCAGTTCGAGGGGGCTTTCCTATAGCAATCAGCCCCAGCATTTT.

A single count supports this clone. V gene TRBV9 combines with J gene TRBJ1-5, with D maybe TRBD1 (6 bases). V was trimmed by 3 bases and J by 0 bases, leaving 10 bases between them. The CDR3 has 15 residues. The V gene's germline CDR1 is SGDLS and CDR2 YYNGEE. This CDR3 is CASSGTGNSNQPQHF. In DNA, the CDR3 is TGTGCCAGCAGCGGAACAGGGAATAGCAATCAGCCCCAGCATTTT.

The chain couples TRBV11-2 to TRBJ2-1; D might be TRBD1 (5 bases). The CDR3 runs to 14 residues. Germline CDR1 is SGHAT and CDR2 is FQNNGV. V was trimmed by 1 base and J by 10 bases, leaving 14 bases between them. CDR3 loop: CASSLGGVGPEQFF. CDR3 in DNA: TGTGCCAGCAGCTTAGGTGGTGTGGGGCCCGAGCAGTTCTTC.

The chain employs TRBV19 and TRBJ2-3, with 14 bases that match TRBD2. CDR1 and CDR2 (germline): LNHDA, SQIVND (reference sequence). Trimming removed 3 bases from V and 5 bases from J; junction bases left unmatched: 7. The CDR3 runs 17 residues. This CDR3 reads CASSMGLAGVRGDTQYF. The CDR3 DNA follows: TGTGCCAGTAGTATGGGACTAGCGGGGGTTCGTGGAGATACGCAGTATTTT.

V and J are TRBV7-9 and TRBJ2-3; maybe TRBD2 (6 bases). CDR1 is SEHNR and CDR2 is FQNEAQ in the germline V gene (reference sequence). The V and J ends lost 4 bases and 2 bases respectively, with 19 bases between them. The CDR3 length is 17 residues. CDR3 sequence reads: CASSSPFRGTSTDTQYF. The CDR3 DNA sequence: TGTGCCAGCAGCTCCCCGTTCCGGGGGACTTCCACAGATACGCAGTATTTT.

This clone was seen once. This chain joins TRBV5-1 and TRBJ2-1; weak D call: TRBD1 (5 bases). The V gene's germline CDR1 is SGHRS and CDR2 YFSETQ. Trimming cost V 4 bases and J 2 bases, with 13 bases left between them. The CDR3 has 15 residues. This chain's CDR3 is CASSVIPGPYNEQFF. CDR3 in DNA: TGCGCCAGCAGCGTAATACCAGGGCCCTACAATGAGCAGTTCTTC.

J is TRBJ1-1 and V is TRBV9, with 9 bases matching TRBD1. Germline lookup yields CDR1 SGDLS and CDR2 YYNGEE. The CDR3 totals 14 residues. V dropped 4 bases and J dropped 5; count of bases not matched to a gene: 6. CDR3 bases: TGTGCCAGCAGCTTCGGGACAGGGATTACTGAAGCTTTCTTT. Translated: CASSFGTGITEAFF. Looking up the rest from reference TRBV9 and TRBJ1-1 gives the full variable domain: DSGVTQTPKHLITATGQRVTLRCSPRSGDLSVYWYQQSLDQGLQFLIQYYNGEERAKGNILERFSAQQFPDLHSELNLSSLELGDSALYFCASSFGTGITEAFFGQGTRLTVV.

The chain links TRBV5-6 to TRBJ1-3; no firm D call. Trimming removed 9 bases at V and 4 bases at J, with 20 bases between. CDR3 length equals 15 residues. Germline lookup yields CDR1 SGHDT and CDR2 YYEEEE. Here the CDR3 reads CANNRIDLIGNTIYF. The DNA for the CDR3 is TGTGCCAACAACCGGATAGACTTAATCGGAAACACCATATATTTT. Based on the CDR3 plus reference TRBV5-6 and TRBJ1-3, the full variable domain is DAGVTQSPTHLIKTRGQQVTLRCSPKSGHDTVSWYQQALGQGPQFIFQYYEEEERQRGNFPDRFSGHQFPNYSSELNVNALLLGDSALYLCANNRIDLIGNTIYFGEGSWLTVV.

This rearrangement joins TRBV6-5 to TRBJ1-2; D call uncertain. Trimming pared 6 bases from V and 0 bases from J, leaving 14 bases between. CDR1 MNHEY and CDR2 SVGAGI come from the germline V gene. This CDR3 spans 15 amino acids. The CDR3 DNA reads as TGTGCCAGCAGCCCCACCCTGACATCTAACTATGGCTACACCTTC. It specifies CASSPTLTSNYGYTF.

CDR3 nucleotide sequence: TGTGCCAGCAGCCCGCGGACAGGGGTTGGCTACGAGCAGTACTTC. Protein sequence: CASSPRTGVGYEQYF. This chain links TRBV7-9 with TRBJ2-7, with 9 bases that match TRBD1. The V gene end was trimmed by 5 bases and the J gene end by 3 bases; junction bases not matched to a gene: 8. The germline V gene has CDR1 SEHNR and CDR2 FQNEAQ (reference sequence). This CDR3 has 15 amino acids.

This chain joins TRBV7-2 and TRBJ2-3, with D perhaps TRBD2 (6 bases). This CDR3 region has 18 residues. V gave up 1 base and J gave up 2 bases, with 19 bases separating them. Per germline, CDR1 SGHTA and CDR2 FQGNSA. In nucleotides, the CDR3 is TGTGCCAGCAGCTTAGTCGGCCTGCGGGGCTATCACACAGATACGCAGTATTTT. Translating gives CASSLVGLRGYHTDTQYF.

The chain links TRBV19 to TRBJ2-3; the D gene is possibly TRBD2 (6 bases). Germline CDR1 and CDR2: LNHDA and SQIVND (reference sequence). Deletions cut 3 bases from V and 4 bases from J, with 11 bases between. This CDR3 region has 14 residues. Here the CDR3 reads CASSIVTSSDTQYF. The CDR3 nucleotides are TGTGCCAGTAGTATTGTCACTAGCTCAGATACGCAGTATTTT.